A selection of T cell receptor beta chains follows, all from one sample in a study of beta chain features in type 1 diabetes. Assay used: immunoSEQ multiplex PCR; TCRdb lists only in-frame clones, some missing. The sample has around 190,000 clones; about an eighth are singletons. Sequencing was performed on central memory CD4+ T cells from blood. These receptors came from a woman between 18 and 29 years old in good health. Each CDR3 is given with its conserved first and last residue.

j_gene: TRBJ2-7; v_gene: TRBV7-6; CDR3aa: CASSLARHYEQYF
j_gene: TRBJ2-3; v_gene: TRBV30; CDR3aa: CAWRGGVRGNTQYF
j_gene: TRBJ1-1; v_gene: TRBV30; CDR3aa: CAWSRDLTEAFF
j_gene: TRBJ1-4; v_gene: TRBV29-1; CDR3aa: CSVLLQGSFATNEKLFF
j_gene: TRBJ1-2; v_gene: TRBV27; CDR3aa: CASSGGFYGYTF
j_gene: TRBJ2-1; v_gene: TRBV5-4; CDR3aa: CASNTGGPSYNEQFF
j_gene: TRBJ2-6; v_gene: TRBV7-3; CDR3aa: CASSRKGDGRSGANVLTF
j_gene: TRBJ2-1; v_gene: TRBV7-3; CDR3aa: CASSLTTGNEQFF
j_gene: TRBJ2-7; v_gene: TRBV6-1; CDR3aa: CASIPVGGQLWEQYF
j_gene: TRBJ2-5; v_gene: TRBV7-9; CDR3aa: CASSLARVRHGETQYF
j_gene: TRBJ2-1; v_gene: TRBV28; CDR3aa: CASSWAGGQLEQFF
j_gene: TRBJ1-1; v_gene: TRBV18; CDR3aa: CASSPRGSGGSMNTEAFF
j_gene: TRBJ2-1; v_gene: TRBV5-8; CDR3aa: CASSLVESRAYNEQFF
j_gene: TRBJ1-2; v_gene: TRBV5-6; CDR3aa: CASSAQGLEIYTF
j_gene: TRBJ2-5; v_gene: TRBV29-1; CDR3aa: CSVEGSGTTTQYF
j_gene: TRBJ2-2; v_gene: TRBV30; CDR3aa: CAWSRGITGELFF
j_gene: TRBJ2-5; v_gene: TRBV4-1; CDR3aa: CASSIGQPETQYF
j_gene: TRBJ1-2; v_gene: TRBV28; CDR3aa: CASTIRDSGFGYTF
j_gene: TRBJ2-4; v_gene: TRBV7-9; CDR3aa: CASSLGEEDNQYF
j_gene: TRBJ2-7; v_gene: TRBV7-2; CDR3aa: CASSLGQGAFEQYF
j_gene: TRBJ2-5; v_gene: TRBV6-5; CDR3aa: CASSYPRGTQYF
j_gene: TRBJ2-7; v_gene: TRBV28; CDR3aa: CASAAGGPHEQYF
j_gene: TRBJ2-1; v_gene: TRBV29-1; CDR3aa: CSPGLAYNEQFF
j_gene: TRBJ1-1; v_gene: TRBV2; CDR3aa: CASSGQGYTEAFF
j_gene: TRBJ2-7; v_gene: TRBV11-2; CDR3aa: CASSLTGTGPYEQYF
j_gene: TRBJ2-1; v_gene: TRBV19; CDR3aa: CASSISRSAGEQFF
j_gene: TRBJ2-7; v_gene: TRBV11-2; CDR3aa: CASSLSGEQYF
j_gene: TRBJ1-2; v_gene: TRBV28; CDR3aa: CASSSPGTGGFIFGYTF
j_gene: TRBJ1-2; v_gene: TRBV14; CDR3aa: CASSQDLRGGGYTF
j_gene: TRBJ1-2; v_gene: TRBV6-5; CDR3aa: CASSGGGYYGYTF
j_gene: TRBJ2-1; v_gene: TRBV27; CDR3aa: CASSLTGAAYNEQFF
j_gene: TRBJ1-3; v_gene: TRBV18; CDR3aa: CASSPKPGSSGNTIYF
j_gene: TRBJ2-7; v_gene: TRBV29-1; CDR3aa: CSVKTGTGARDEQYF
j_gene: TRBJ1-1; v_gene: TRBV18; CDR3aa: CASSPTDSANTEAFF
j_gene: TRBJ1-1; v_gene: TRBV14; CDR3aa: CASSVSRQMNTEAFF
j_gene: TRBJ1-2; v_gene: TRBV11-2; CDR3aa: CASSLWSTGRGLSYGYTF
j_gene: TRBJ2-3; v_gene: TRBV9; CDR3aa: CASSVGVDTDTQYF
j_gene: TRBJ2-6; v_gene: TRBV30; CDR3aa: CACSTGTAVSGANVLTF
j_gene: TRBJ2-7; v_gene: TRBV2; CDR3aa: CASSDFSGVGEQYF
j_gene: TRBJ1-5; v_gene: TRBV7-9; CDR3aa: CASSETGDQPQHF
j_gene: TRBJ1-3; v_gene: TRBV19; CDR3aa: CASRGQVSGNTIYF